This TCR beta chain was sequenced for a study of cytomegalovirus exposure and HLA in healthy donors. Study observations and caveats: Presence/absence comparisons presumed near-even sequencing depth among donors. Indistinguishable V segments such as TRBV6-2 and TRBV6-3 were excluded. The authors enumerated around 150 TCR beta chains as linked to cytomegalovirus. The authors later found TCR association rates varying by HLA locus, with DRB1 most and HLA-C fewest.

CDR3 length equals 13 residues. The germline V gene encodes CDR1 MNHEY and CDR2 SMNVEV (reference sequence). This clone was counted once. Its specificity is not known. Germline is not matched at one junction end, which may reflect a read error. The PCR had 60 Vbeta and 13 Jbeta primers. Assay: immunoSEQ multiplex PCR; the TCRdb copy retains only in-frame clones and omits some. The sample consists of 120,000 or so clones, 80% of them appearing once. The chain links TRBV27 to TRBJ1-2; D remains unclear. Sequencing used PBMCs. This receptor was identified in a man between 25 and 39 years old in good health and CMV-seronegative. CDR3 amino acids: CASSLQNNYGYPF. CDR3 nucleotide sequence: TGTGCCAGCAGTTTGCAGAATAACTATGGCTACCCCTTC.